This TCR beta chain was retrieved from a study of blood T cells in healthy people across ages. Combining a sample-barcoded 5' primer with a J-beta primer mix, a second PCR ran for roughly 7 to 11 cycles. TCRdb re-called the 5' RACE reads with MiXCR, one entry per CDR3 protein. The sample includes about 1.8 million distinct CDR3 sequences, about 50% of them seen just once. This clonotype occurred many times. This receptor was obtained from a middle-aged woman in good health. The sample taken for sequencing was blood.

In DNA form, the CDR3 reads TGTGCCAGCAGCACCGGACAGTTCTACGAGCAGTACTTC. Protein sequence: CASSTGQFYEQYF. The V and J genes are TRBV12-3 or TRBV12-4 and TRBJ2-7, with D tentatively TRBD1 (6 bases). Trimming shortened V by 6 bases and J by 3 bases, and 12 bases separated the two germline ends. The length of the CDR3 is 13 residues.